This record concerns one TCR beta chain sequence. It lacks a known antigen. Base qualities are missing; no much larger clone stands one base away. Unmatched junction bases come to 7, with V trimmed by 6 bases and J by 2 bases. From the cysteine through the phenylalanine, the CDR3 covers 15 amino acids. Kept here is only the CDR3 DNA, which spans 45 bases and is read in frame from base 1. Per the germline V gene (reference sequence), MNHNY is the CDR1 and SVGAGI is the CDR2. The record originates from a study of T cell repertoires in cytomegalovirus infection (dated by TCRdb to between 2017 and 2020). Regarding the complete study: The peptide stimulations were aimed at well-studied HLA-B-restricted epitopes as well as recently identified HLA-C-restricted CMV epitopes, whose presentation resists viral immunomodulation. The HLA type of each donor mattered for the analysis, because public TCR beta signatures pointed to carriage of CMV infection along with the matching HLA type. General findings and caveats noted by the study authors: Cumulative frequency of public TCR beta family members discriminated carriers of CMV infection plus the relevant HLA type in this cohort and an independent 352-donor cohort. The ex vivo response was dominated by HLA-C-restricted CMV-specific TCR beta clonotypes, which also provided the single most frequent clonotype in two of eight donors.

In the paper's terms, the treatment or condition label means: in vitro stimulation with specific CMV peptide epitopes to enrich CMV-specific T cells. TCRdb names Illumina HiSeq 1500 as the instrument used. TCRdb reworked the public reads: Q25 trimming with fastp, MiXCR clone assembly, productive beta chains retained. Each CDR3 protein gets just one entry, which takes the most common genes and DNA from the rows behind it. For this sample there are hundreds of thousands of distinct CDR3 sequences; under 35% appear just once. The top ten constitute 20% of the sample. The source of this sequence is a human donor in good health (CMV status not recorded). Some clones in this sample may be carry-over from other donors' samples. Material: cultured PBMCs, obtained from culture after CMV antigen stimulation. The chain joins TRBV6-6 to TRBJ2-3; 8 junctional bases match TRBD2. For the CDR3, the sequence is CASSYVAGITDTQYF. The base sequence is TGTGCCAGCAGCTATGTAGCGGGGATCACAGATACGCAGTATTTT.